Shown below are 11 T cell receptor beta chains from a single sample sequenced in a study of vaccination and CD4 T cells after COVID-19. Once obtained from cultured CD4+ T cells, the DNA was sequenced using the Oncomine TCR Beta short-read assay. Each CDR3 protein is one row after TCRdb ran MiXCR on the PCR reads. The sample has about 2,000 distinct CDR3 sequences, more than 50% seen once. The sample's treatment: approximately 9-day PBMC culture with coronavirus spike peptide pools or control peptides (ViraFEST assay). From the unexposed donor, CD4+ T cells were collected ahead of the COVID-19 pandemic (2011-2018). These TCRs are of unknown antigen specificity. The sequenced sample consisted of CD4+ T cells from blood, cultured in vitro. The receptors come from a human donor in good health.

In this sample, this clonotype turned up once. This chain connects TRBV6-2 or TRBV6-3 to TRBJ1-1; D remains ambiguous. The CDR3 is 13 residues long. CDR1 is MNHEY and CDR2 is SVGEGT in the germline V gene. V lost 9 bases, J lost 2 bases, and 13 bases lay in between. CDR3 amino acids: CASAPVSNTEAFF. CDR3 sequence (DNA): TGTGCCAGTGCCCCCGTAAGCAACACTGAAGCTTTCTTT.

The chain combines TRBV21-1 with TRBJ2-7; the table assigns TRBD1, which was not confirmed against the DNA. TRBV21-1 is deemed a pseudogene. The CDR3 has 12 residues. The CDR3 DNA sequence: TGTGCCAGCAGCAGAACAGGCGACGAGCAGTACTTC. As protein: CASSRTGDEQYF.

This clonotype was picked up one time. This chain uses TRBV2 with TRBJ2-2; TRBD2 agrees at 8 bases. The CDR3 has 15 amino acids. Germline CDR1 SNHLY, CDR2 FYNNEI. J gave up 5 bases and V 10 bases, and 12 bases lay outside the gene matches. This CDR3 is CATSREGTRTGELFF. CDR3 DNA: TGTGCCACCTCTCGGGAGGGGACGCGGACCGGGGAGCTGTTTTTT. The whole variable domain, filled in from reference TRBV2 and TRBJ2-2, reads EPEVTQTPSHQVTQMGQEVILRCVPISNHLYFYWYRQILGQKVEFLVSFYNNEISEKSEIFDDQFSVERPDGSNFTLKIRSTKLEDSAMYFCATSREGTRTGELFFGEGSRLTVL.

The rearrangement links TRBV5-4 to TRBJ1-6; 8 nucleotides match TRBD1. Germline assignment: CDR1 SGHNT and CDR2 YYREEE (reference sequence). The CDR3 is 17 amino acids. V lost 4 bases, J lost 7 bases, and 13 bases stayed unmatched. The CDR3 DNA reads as TGTGCCAGCAGCGCAACAAGTCAGGGGGCAGGGAATTCACCCCTCCACTTT. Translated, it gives CASSATSQGAGNSPLHF.

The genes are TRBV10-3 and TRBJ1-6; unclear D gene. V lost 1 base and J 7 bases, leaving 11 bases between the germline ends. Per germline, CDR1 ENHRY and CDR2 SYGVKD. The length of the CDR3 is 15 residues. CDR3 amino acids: CAISEFGVRNSPLHF. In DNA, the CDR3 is TGTGCCATCAGTGAGTTCGGGGTCAGGAATTCACCCCTCCACTTT.

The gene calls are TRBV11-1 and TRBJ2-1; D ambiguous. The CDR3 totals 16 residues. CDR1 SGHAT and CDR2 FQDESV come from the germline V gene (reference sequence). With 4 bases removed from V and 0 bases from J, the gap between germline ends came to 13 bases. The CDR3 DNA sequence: TGTGCCAGCAGCTGGTTAGGTCTGATCTCCTACAATGAGCAGTTCTTC. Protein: CASSWLGLISYNEQFF.

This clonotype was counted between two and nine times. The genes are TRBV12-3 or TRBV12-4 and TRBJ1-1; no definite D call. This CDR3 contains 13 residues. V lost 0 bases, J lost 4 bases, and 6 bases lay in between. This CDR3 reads CASSLAGFTEAFF. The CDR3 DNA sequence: TGTGCCAGCAGTTTAGCAGGGTTCACTGAAGCTTTCTTT.

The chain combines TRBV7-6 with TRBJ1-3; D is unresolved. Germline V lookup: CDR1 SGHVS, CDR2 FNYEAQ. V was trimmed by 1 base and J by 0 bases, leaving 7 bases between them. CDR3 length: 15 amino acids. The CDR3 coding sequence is TGTGCCAGCAGCTTAGACAGTAACTCTGGAAACACCATATATTTT. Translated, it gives CASSLDSNSGNTIYF.

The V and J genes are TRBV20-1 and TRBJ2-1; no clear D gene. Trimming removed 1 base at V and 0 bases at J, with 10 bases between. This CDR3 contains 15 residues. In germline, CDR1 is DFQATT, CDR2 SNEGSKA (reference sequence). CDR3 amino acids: CSARGLVSSYNEQFF. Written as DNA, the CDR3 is TGCAGTGCTAGAGGTCTGGTGAGCTCCTACAATGAGCAGTTCTTC.

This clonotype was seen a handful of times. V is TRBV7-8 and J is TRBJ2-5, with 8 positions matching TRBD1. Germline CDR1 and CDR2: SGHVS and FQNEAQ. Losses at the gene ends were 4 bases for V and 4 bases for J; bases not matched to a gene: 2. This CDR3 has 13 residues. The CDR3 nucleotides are TGTGCCAGCAGCTCCGACAGGGGAGAGACCCAGTACTTC. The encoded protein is CASSSDRGETQYF.

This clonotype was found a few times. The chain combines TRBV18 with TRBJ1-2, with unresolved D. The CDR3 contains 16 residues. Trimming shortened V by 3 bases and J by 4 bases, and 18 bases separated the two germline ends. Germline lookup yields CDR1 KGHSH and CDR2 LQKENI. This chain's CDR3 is CASSPSPPRAGYGYTF. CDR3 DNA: TGTGCCAGCTCACCCTCGCCGCCGAGGGCCGGCTATGGCTACACCTTC.